These 23 T cell receptor beta chains were sequenced from one sample in a study of shared clonotypes between healthy human individuals. Some clones are missing from TCRdb's copy, which holds only in-frame ones; the method was immunoSEQ multiplex PCR. The profile shows approximately 1.5 million clones, about 98% of them singletons. Input material: naive CD4+ T cells sorted from blood. Subset described: CD45RA+ positively selected. These receptors all come from a man aged 25 to 45 in good health.

The chain uses TRBV7-3 and TRBJ2-4; D uncertain. Germline values: CDR1 SGHTA, CDR2 FQGTGA. V was trimmed by 3 bases and J by 1 base, leaving 4 bases between them. CDR3 length: 13 residues. The CDR3 region has the DNA TGTGCCAGCAGCTTTGGGGCCAAAAACATTCAGTACTTC. Encoded protein: CASSFGAKNIQYF.

This chain links TRBV2 with TRBJ2-7; D may be TRBD2 (5 bases). From germline, CDR1 is SNHLY and CDR2 FYNNEI. CDR3 size: 14 residues. V lost 2 bases and J 3 bases, leaving 11 bases between the germline ends. CDR3 sequence (DNA): TGTGCCAGCAGTGAAAGGCGGGTGGACTACGAGCAGTACTTC. It encodes CASSERRVDYEQYF.

This chain links TRBV19 with TRBJ2-1; D might be TRBD1 or TRBD2, each matching 5 bases. CDR1 is LNHDA, CDR2 SQIVND, per germline (reference sequence). The germline V and J ends were trimmed by 5 bases and 12 bases, with 17 bases remaining between them. This CDR3 comprises 13 residues. CDR3 loop: CASSHRGAPRQFF. Written as DNA, the CDR3 is TGTGCCAGTAGTCATAGGGGAGCCCCTAGGCAGTTCTTC.

The chain recombines TRBV4-3 with TRBJ2-3; no clear D. The CDR3 spans 15 residues. The germline V and J ends were trimmed by 0 bases and 2 bases, with 9 bases remaining between them. Germline-derived CDR1 and CDR2 are LGHNA and YSLEER. CDR3 region: CASSQDRASTDTQYF. As DNA, the CDR3 is TGCGCCAGCAGCCAAGATAGGGCGTCCACAGATACGCAGTATTTT.

The chain carries TRBV4-1 and TRBJ2-7, with TRBD2 matching 9 bases. J was trimmed by 4 bases and V by 3 bases; bases with no gene match: 7. The CDR3 runs 15 residues. Germline V gene data show CDR1 as MGHRA and CDR2 as YSYEKL. CDR3 region: CASSQVASGAYEQYF. For the CDR3, the DNA is TGCGCCAGCAGCCAGGTCGCTAGCGGGGCATACGAGCAGTACTTC.

To note about this clone: At the DNA level, this CDR3 is encoded by other sequences in the same sample as well. The J gene is TRBJ2-7, the V gene TRBV7-9, with a possible D match to TRBD1 (6 bases). The CDR3 extends over 14 amino acids. Between the trimmed V and J ends, which lost 5 bases and 0 bases, there was a span of 11 bases. The germline gives CDR1 SEHNR, CDR2 FQNEAQ (reference sequence). The CDR3 DNA reads as TGTGCCAGCAGCCTCCAGGGGAGCTCCTACGAGCAGTACTTC. Its translation is CASSLQGSSYEQYF.

This clone occurred once. The V and J genes are TRBV11-3 and TRBJ2-2, with D perhaps matching TRBD1 or TRBD2 (5 bases each). Trimming took off 5 bases at V and 4 bases at J, with 8 bases between the two ends. CDR1 and CDR2 (germline): SGHNT, YENEEA. CDR3 length: 13 residues. This CDR3 reads CASSPGATGELFF. The CDR3, as DNA: TGTGCCAGCAGCCCCGGGGCCACCGGGGAGCTGTTTTTT.

Remarks on this clone: This same CDR3 is encoded by further DNA sequences in the sample. The chain carries TRBV28 and TRBJ1-4; D not certain. Germline CDR1 is MDHEN and CDR2 is SYDVKM. With 5 bases removed from V and 2 bases from J, the gap between germline ends came to 9 bases. The CDR3 is made up of 14 amino acids. CDR3 in DNA: TGTGCCAGCAGTGTTGGAGGGACTAATGAAAAACTGTTTTTT. It encodes CASSVGGTNEKLFF.

This CDR3 reads CAISRAYEQYF. The CDR3 DNA follows: TGTGCCATCAGTAGGGCCTACGAGCAGTACTTC. The chain links TRBV10-3 to TRBJ2-7; no reliable D call. V was shortened by 5 bases and J by 2 bases, with 4 bases between the two germline ends. Germline CDR1 reads ENHRY; CDR2 reads SYGVKD. The CDR3 spans 11 residues.

This clone appeared a few times. The chain couples TRBV4-1 to TRBJ1-4; the D is unclear. Germline V lookup: CDR1 MGHRA, CDR2 YSYEKL. This CDR3 contains 15 residues. With 1 base removed from V and 8 bases from J, the gap between germline ends came to 14 bases. The CDR3 DNA follows: TGCGCCAGCAGCCAAGGCCGGGTCCTACGGGAAAAACTGTTTTTT. Its translation is CASSQGRVLREKLFF.

The chain uses TRBV9 and TRBJ2-5, with 8 nucleotides matching TRBD2. This CDR3 is built from 16 residues. CDR1 and CDR2 (germline): SGDLS, YYNGEE. J gave up 2 bases and V 4 bases, and 10 bases lay outside the gene matches. The CDR3 here is CASSPGGSGVQETQYF. The CDR3 coding sequence is TGTGCCAGCAGCCCCGGGGGTAGCGGGGTTCAAGAGACCCAGTACTTC.

The chain carries TRBV18 and TRBJ1-2; 7 bases map to TRBD1. The CDR3 is 13 amino acids. V shed 3 bases and J 5 bases; nucleotides not matched to a gene: 3. Germline V gene sequence: CDR1 KGHSH, CDR2 LQKENI. CDR3 region: CASSPGQTYGYTF. CDR3 DNA: TGTGCCAGCTCACCGGGACAGACTTATGGCTACACCTTC.

The J gene is TRBJ2-7, the V gene TRBV27, with D unclear. The V gene lost 8 bases and the J gene lost 4 bases, with 18 bases spanning the gap. The CDR3 spans 14 residues. Germline V gives CDR1 MNHEY, CDR2 SMNVEV (reference sequence). The CDR3 loop reads CASPPGSQGYEQYF. As DNA, the CDR3 is TGTGCCAGCCCCCCGGGCTCTCAAGGGTACGAGCAGTACTTC.

The chain has TRBV27 and TRBJ1-1; D not certain. The CDR3 totals 14 residues. Trimming stripped 5 bases from V and 3 bases from J, with 13 bases between. The germline gives CDR1 MNHEY, CDR2 SMNVEV (reference sequence). CDR3 bases: TGTGCCAGCAGTCCCGGGATGTGGGACACTGAAGCTTTCTTT. Its protein is CASSPGMWDTEAFF.

The rearrangement joins TRBV28 to TRBJ2-1, with D possibly being TRBD1 (6 bases). CDR1 and CDR2 (germline): MDHEN, SYDVKM. The CDR3 totals 15 residues. Deletions cut 2 bases from V and 6 bases from J, with 14 bases between. CDR3 amino acids: CASSLPKIGGNEQFF. The CDR3 DNA follows: TGTGCCAGCAGTTTACCCAAAATAGGGGGCAATGAGCAGTTCTTC.

To note about this clone: Other DNA variants within this sample encode the same CDR3. This rearrangement joins TRBV6-5 to TRBJ1-1; tentative D call: TRBD1 (5 bases). CDR3 size: 13 residues. CDR1 is MNHEY and CDR2 is SVGAGI in the germline V gene. V lost 5 bases and J lost 5, with 12 bases in between. CDR3 residues: CASSRTGRTEAFF. CDR3 sequence (DNA): TGTGCCAGCAGTCGAACAGGTCGAACTGAAGCTTTCTTT.

The chain is built from TRBV30 and TRBJ2-7, with D uncertain. This CDR3 is 13 amino acids long. Trimming pared 4 bases from V and 3 bases from J, leaving 13 bases between. Looked up from germline, CDR1 is GTSNPN and CDR2 is SVGIG (reference sequence). This CDR3 reads CAWTNPPLYEQYF. CDR3 nucleotides: TGTGCCTGGACTAACCCCCCCCTCTACGAGCAGTACTTC.

V gene TRBV5-1 combines with J gene TRBJ2-1; 10 bases align to TRBD2. In germline, CDR1 is SGHRS, CDR2 YFSETQ. V lost 2 bases to trimming and J lost 1 base; unmatched junction nucleotides: 15. The length of the CDR3 is 20 residues. CDR3 sequence reads: CASSFQGLPSGSFSYNEQFF. The CDR3 bases are TGCGCCAGCAGCTTTCAAGGGCTGCCTAGCGGGAGTTTTTCCTACAATGAGCAGTTCTTC.

The V gene is TRBV25-1, the J gene TRBJ2-7; 7 bases are shared with TRBD1. CDR3 length: 17 amino acids. Trimming removed 1 base from V and 0 bases from J; junction bases left unmatched: 9. Germline V gives CDR1 MGHDK, CDR2 SYGVNS. Here the CDR3 reads CASSEFGGQASSYEQYF. CDR3 bases: TGTGCCAGCAGTGAATTTGGAGGACAGGCCAGCTCCTACGAGCAGTACTTC.

On this clone: This same CDR3 is encoded by further DNA sequences in the sample. The V and J genes are TRBV5-4 and TRBJ2-7; D uncertain. The CDR3 covers 13 residues. Between the trimmed V and J ends, which lost 2 bases and 2 bases, there was a span of 8 bases. Germline V CDR1 and CDR2: SGHNT, YYREEE (reference sequence). In DNA, the CDR3 is TGTGCCAGCAGCTTTGGTCAGACCTACGAGCAGTACTTC. Protein sequence: CASSFGQTYEQYF.

The gene calls are TRBV19 and TRBJ2-2; TRBD2 agrees at 8 bases. The germline gives CDR1 LNHDA, CDR2 SQIVND (reference sequence). The CDR3 length is 17 residues. V gave up 2 bases and J gave up 5 bases; unmatched junction bases: 10. The CDR3 coding sequence is TGTGCCAGTAGTATACCAACCGGGAGGGGACATACCGGGGAGCTGTTTTTT. Protein product: CASSIPTGRGHTGELFF.

V is TRBV6-5 and J is TRBJ2-1; possibly TRBD2 for D (6 bases). The CDR3 covers 15 residues. Germline V CDR1 and CDR2: MNHEY, SVGAGI. V lost 5 bases and J 0 bases, leaving 11 bases between the germline ends. CDR3 sequence: CASSPSDSSYNEQFF. In DNA, the CDR3 is TGTGCCAGCAGTCCTAGCGACAGCTCCTACAATGAGCAGTTCTTC.

The V call is TRBV6-5, the J call TRBJ2-1; TRBD2 aligns across 14 bases. The CDR3 has 14 residues. The V gene's germline CDR1 is MNHEY and CDR2 SVGAGI. The junction had 2 bases not matched to a gene; V was cut back by 4 bases and J by 9 bases. The CDR3 loop reads CASSSGLAGVEQFF. The CDR3 DNA reads TGTGCCAGCAGTTCGGGACTAGCGGGAGTTGAGCAGTTCTTC.